This T cell receptor (beta chain) was recorded in a study of response to subunit inactivated influenza vaccine. TCRdb re-derived calls from the RT-PCR reads in MiXCR, one entry per CDR3 protein. Of roughly 760,000 distinct CDR3 sequences detected, 21% appear once; the ten largest clones hold roughly 10%. Study conclusions and caveats: Authors suggested few new T cells are recruited by each seasonal influenza vaccination.

The length of the CDR3 is 16 residues. The germline V gene has CDR1 KGHDR and CDR2 SFDVKD. Trimming removed 3 bases from V and 2 bases from J, with 15 bases in between. A note on this clonotype: The antigen is unknown.

The clonotype originates from a middle-aged man who received an inactivated influenza vaccine. The chain carries TRBV24-1 and TRBJ1-2; D is uncertain. Sequencing used PBMCs from blood, obtained roughly 5 days after vaccination. CDR3 region: CATSDTTVMDNYGYTF. DNA for the CDR3: TGTGCCACCAGTGATACGACGGTAATGGACAACTATGGCTACACCTTC.